Following are 23 T cell receptor beta chains from one sample sequenced in a study of T cell repertoires in ileal Crohn's disease. TCRdb's table, derived via immunoSEQ multiplex PCR, lists solely in-frame clones and lacks some. The sample has roughly 62,000 clones, 85% to 90% seen once; the top ten hold approximately 2%. Time point reported: neoterminal ileum biopsy at postoperative endoscopy, about 6 months after surgery. The sample comprised ileal tissue. These TCRs come from an adult with Crohn's disease.

This chain uses TRBV6-1 with TRBJ1-4, with 7 bases fitting TRBD1. CDR1 is MNHNS, CDR2 SASEGT, per germline. V lost 4 bases to trimming and J lost 7 bases; unmatched junction nucleotides: 0. This CDR3 has 12 residues. The CDR3 region is CASSGQGEKLFF. For the CDR3, the DNA is TGTGCCAGCAGTGGACAGGGTGAAAAACTGTTTTTT.

The chain has TRBV5-4 and TRBJ2-3; maybe TRBD1 (6 bases). V was trimmed by 0 bases and J by 8 bases, leaving 22 bases between them. Germline values: CDR1 SGHNT, CDR2 YYREEE (reference sequence). CDR3 size: 17 residues. CDR3 DNA sequence: TGTGCCAGCAGCTTGGCGACTGGCACGACAGGTCGTGTTACGCAGTATTTT. Its protein is CASSLATGTTGRVTQYF.

The table lists this clone with a count of one. The rearrangement uses TRBV2 and TRBJ1-1, with D possibly being TRBD1 (6 bases). Germline V gives CDR1 SNHLY, CDR2 FYNNEI. Trimming stripped 4 bases from V and 0 bases from J, with 12 bases between. This CDR3 region has 15 residues. CDR3 sequence (DNA): TGTGCCAGCAGTGGTCGAACAGGGATGAACACTGAAGCTTTCTTT. Translating it yields CASSGRTGMNTEAFF.

The chain has TRBV28 and TRBJ1-2; 9 bases align to TRBD1. This CDR3 has 13 amino acids. CDR1 and CDR2 from the germline V gene are MDHEN and SYDVKM. The junction had 8 bases not matched to a gene; V was cut back by 7 bases and J by 8 bases. The CDR3, as DNA: TGTGCCAGCAAATCGACAGGGGGAGCGGGCTACACCTTC. This gives the protein CASKSTGGAGYTF.

CDR3 bases: TGTGCCAGCAGGGCGCAGGGCACTGAAGCTTTCTTT. This translates into CASRAQGTEAFF. This chain links TRBV6-5 with TRBJ1-1, with D perhaps matching TRBD1 (5 bases). Germline CDR1 MNHEY, CDR2 SVGAGI. Trimming left V 6 bases short and J 4 bases short, with 9 bases between. This CDR3 has 12 amino acids.

The V and J genes are TRBV5-4 and TRBJ1-4; 8 bases fit TRBD1. The germline gives CDR1 SGHNT, CDR2 YYREEE (reference sequence). The CDR3 covers 16 residues. The V gene end was trimmed by 4 bases and the J gene end by 3 bases; junction bases not matched to a gene: 8. CDR3 sequence (DNA): TGTGCCAGCAGCGAATACGGGACAGGTCCTAATGAAAAACTGTTTTTT. This codes for CASSEYGTGPNEKLFF.

This rearrangement joins TRBV5-1 to TRBJ1-1; D is uncertain. The CDR3 totals 14 residues. CDR1 SGHRS and CDR2 YFSETQ come from the germline V gene. V dropped 4 bases and J dropped 0 bases, with 10 bases sitting between them. CDR3 region: CASSVQRMNTEAFF. In nucleotides, the CDR3 is TGCGCCAGCAGCGTACAGAGAATGAACACTGAAGCTTTCTTT.

The V and J genes are TRBV29-1 and TRBJ1-1; D not resolved. V was clipped by 7 bases and J by 0 bases, with 12 bases between them. The CDR3 loop spans 13 amino acids. Germline CDR1 is SQVTM and CDR2 is ANQGSEA. CDR3 sequence: CSAIWQMNTEAFF. The DNA for the CDR3 is TGCAGCGCCATATGGCAGATGAACACTGAAGCTTTCTTT.

V gene TRBV9 combines with J gene TRBJ2-1, with a weak D call TRBD1 (5 bases). This CDR3 has 14 amino acids. Germline V gene sequence: CDR1 SGDLS, CDR2 YYNGEE. Trimming left V 3 bases short and J 1 base short, with 8 bases between. In DNA form, the CDR3 reads TGTGCCAGCAGCGGCCACAGGTCCTACAATGAGCAGTTCTTC. Its protein product is CASSGHRSYNEQFF. Full variable domain (missing parts from reference TRBV9 and TRBJ2-1): DSGVTQTPKHLITATGQRVTLRCSPRSGDLSVYWYQQSLDQGLQFLIQYYNGEERAKGNILERFSAQQFPDLHSELNLSSLELGDSALYFCASSGHRSYNEQFFGPGTRLTVL.

V and J are TRBV5-4 and TRBJ1-2, with D possibly being TRBD1 (6 bases). V dropped 2 bases and J dropped 7 bases, with 15 bases sitting between them. Germline V gene data show CDR1 as SGHNT and CDR2 as YYREEE (reference sequence). The CDR3 spans 14 residues. CDR3 DNA: TGTGCCAGCAGCTTCCCAACAGGGTATAGTGGCTACACCTTC. Residues: CASSFPTGYSGYTF.

The chain is built from TRBV2 and TRBJ2-5; TRBD2 aligns across 7 bases. This CDR3 region has 14 residues. Trimming at V came to 4 bases and at J to 5 bases, leaving 7 bases not matched to a gene. Germline lookup yields CDR1 SNHLY and CDR2 FYNNEI. DNA for the CDR3: TGTGCCAGCAGTGGGGGAGGGGAAGAGGAGACCCAGTACTTC. Translated: CASSGGGEEETQYF.

The chain carries TRBV5-1 and TRBJ2-7; 8 bases are a match to TRBD1. The V gene's germline CDR1 is SGHRS and CDR2 YFSETQ. V shed 3 bases and J 4 bases; nucleotides not matched to a gene: 12. The CDR3 is made up of 16 amino acids. CDR3 coding DNA: TGCGCCAGCAGCTCCTCTCCGGGACAGGAAATTTACGAGCAGTACTTC. This sequence encodes CASSSSPGQEIYEQYF.

The genes are TRBV7-2 and TRBJ1-2; D is possibly TRBD1 (6 bases). This CDR3 comprises 13 residues. With 1 base removed from V and 6 bases from J, the gap between germline ends came to 9 bases. Looked up from germline, CDR1 is SGHTA and CDR2 is FQGNSA. The CDR3 sequence is CASSLGNRDGYTF. The CDR3 nucleotides are TGTGCCAGCAGCTTAGGCAACAGGGATGGCTACACCTTC.

V and J are TRBV5-4 and TRBJ1-1; a possible D gene is TRBD1 (5 bases). Germline CDR1 SGHNT, CDR2 YYREEE (reference sequence). The CDR3 contains 16 residues. The V and J ends lost 0 bases and 0 bases respectively, with 12 bases between them. The CDR3 DNA reads as TGTGCCAGCAGCTTGGCCGGGGGAGGGGTGAACACTGAAGCTTTCTTT. Translated, it gives CASSLAGGGVNTEAFF.

The genes are TRBV6-1 and TRBJ1-2; D not resolved. V was clipped by 6 bases and J by 8 bases, with 19 bases between them. The CDR3 consists of 14 residues. Germline loops: CDR1 MNHNS, CDR2 SASEGT. The CDR3 DNA reads TGTGCCAGCAGCCCCGGCGCAGTCGGAGACGGCTACACCTTC. This gives the protein CASSPGAVGDGYTF.

The V and J genes are TRBV11-3 and TRBJ1-1; TRBD1 matches at 8 bases. Trimming at V came to 1 base and at J to 3 bases, leaving 13 bases not matched to a gene. The CDR3 sequence is 18 residues long. Germline CDR1 reads SGHNT; CDR2 reads YENEEA. CDR3 sequence reads: CASSLGYSGGASYTEAFF. The CDR3 nucleotides are TGTGCCAGCAGCTTAGGATATTCAGGGGGCGCGTCGTACACTGAAGCTTTCTTT.

The J gene is TRBJ1-3, the V gene TRBV10-3; D possibly corresponds to TRBD1 (5 bases). The germline V gene encodes CDR1 ENHRY and CDR2 SYGVKD. V was shortened by 4 bases and J by 1 base, with 5 bases between the two germline ends. The CDR3 sequence is 13 residues long. The CDR3 here is CAISAGSGNTIYF. In DNA, the CDR3 is TGTGCCATCAGTGCAGGGTCTGGAAACACCATATATTTT.

The rearrangement links TRBV13 to TRBJ1-3; TRBD1 agrees at 7 bases. Per the germline V gene, CDR1 is PRHDT and CDR2 is FYEKMQ (reference sequence). This CDR3 comprises 14 residues. V shed 2 bases and J 2 bases; nucleotides not matched to a gene: 0. CDR3 in DNA: TGTGCCAGCAGCTTACAGGGGGCTGGAAACACCATATATTTT. Protein sequence: CASSLQGAGNTIYF.

Points on this clone: The sample has other DNA sequences that encode this CDR3 too. The V call is TRBV4-1, the J call TRBJ1-1; D possibly corresponds to TRBD1 (5 bases). V was cut by 8 bases and J by 5 bases, with 9 bases left in between. Per the germline V gene, CDR1 is MGHRA and CDR2 is YSYEKL. The CDR3 sequence is 11 residues long. The CDR3 protein is CASGGNTEAFF. DNA of the CDR3: TGCGCCAGCGGGGGGAATACTGAAGCTTTCTTT.

The V and J genes are TRBV6-1 and TRBJ2-5; 9 bases fit TRBD2. CDR1 is MNHNS and CDR2 is SASEGT in the germline V gene. V lost 7 bases, J lost 4 bases, and 10 bases stayed unmatched. The CDR3 runs 15 residues. CDR3 in amino acids: CASTGGGARLETQYF. CDR3 DNA: TGTGCCAGCACTGGCGGGGGGGCCCGGCTAGAGACCCAGTACTTC.

The chain employs TRBV6-4 and TRBJ2-3; D may be TRBD2 (5 bases). There are 15 residues in the CDR3. The V gene's germline CDR1 is MRHNA and CDR2 SNTAGT. Trimming cost V 4 bases and J 3 bases, with 14 bases left between them. The CDR3 protein is CASSVGLTRTDTQYF. DNA of the CDR3: TGTGCCAGCAGTGTTGGACTTACTAGAACAGATACGCAGTATTTT.

J is TRBJ1-5 and V is TRBV27; 7 nucleotides match TRBD1. Germline V gene lookup returns CDR1 MNHEY and CDR2 SMNVEV (reference sequence). This CDR3 contains 15 residues. Trimming took 2 bases from V and 2 from J; bases not matched to a gene: 3. The CDR3 loop reads CASSLNRGGNQPQHF. DNA of the CDR3: TGTGCCAGCAGTTTAAACAGGGGAGGCAATCAGCCCCAGCATTTT.

The V call is TRBV5-1, the J call TRBJ2-6, with TRBD1 matching 8 bases. Germline values: CDR1 SGHRS, CDR2 YFSETQ. The CDR3 loop spans 16 amino acids. Trimming at V came to 3 bases and at J to 6 bases, leaving 8 bases not matched to a gene. CDR3 DNA sequence: TGCGCCAGCAGCTCGCAGAACAGGGGGGCGGCCAACGTCCTGACTTTC. Amino acid sequence: CASSSQNRGAANVLTF.